What follows are 24 T cell receptor beta chains derived from one specimen sequenced in a study of blood T cell repertoires in COVID-19. TCRdb keeps only in-frame clones here, not all; method: immunoSEQ multiplex PCR. This sample has some 150,000 clones, with around 85% found just once. Material: peripheral blood. These receptors were obtained from a woman in her seventies with acute or convalescent COVID-19.

The V and J genes are TRBV30 and TRBJ1-6, with unresolved D. This CDR3 spans 15 amino acids. Trimming took 3 bases from V and 0 from J, leaving 9 bases between them. CDR1 is GTSNPN and CDR2 is SVGIG in the germline V gene (reference sequence). CDR3 region: CAWRIPSSYNSPLHF. DNA of the CDR3: TGTGCCTGGAGAATCCCGAGCTCCTATAATTCACCCCTCCACTTT. The complete variable domain, with remaining parts taken from reference TRBV30 and TRBJ1-6, reads SQTIHQWPATLVQPVGSPLSLECTVEGTSNPNLYWYRQAAGRGLQLLFYSVGIGQISSEVPQNLSASRPQDRQFILSSKKLLLSDSGFYLCAWRIPSSYNSPLHFGNGTRLTVT.

The chain couples TRBV5-1 to TRBJ2-1, with 7 bases fitting TRBD2. The germline V gene encodes CDR1 SGHRS and CDR2 YFSETQ. This CDR3 spans 16 amino acids. V was pared by 1 base and J by 0 bases, with 4 bases of the junction left unmatched. The CDR3: CASSLTSVYSYNEQFF. CDR3 in DNA: TGCGCCAGCAGCTTGACTAGCGTATACTCCTACAATGAGCAGTTCTTC.

In this sample, this clone turned up a few times. In nucleotides, the CDR3 is TGTGCCAGTAGTATAGGGTCGGGTTTCACTGAAGCTTTCTTT. Residues: CASSIGSGFTEAFF. V gene TRBV19 combines with J gene TRBJ1-1; D not certain. Germline V gene sequence: CDR1 LNHDA, CDR2 SQIVND (reference sequence). Between the trimmed V and J ends, which lost 1 base and 4 bases, there was a span of 10 bases. This CDR3 spans 14 amino acids.

This sequence joins TRBV28 and TRBJ2-5; D possibly corresponds to TRBD2 (7 bases). The V end was cut by 6 bases, the J end by 0 bases, with 17 bases between. CDR1 is MDHEN and CDR2 is SYDVKM in the germline V gene. This CDR3 contains 16 residues. In nucleotides, the CDR3 is TGTGCCAGCAGAAACGGGGGGCGGATTAACCAAGAGACCCAGTACTTC. It specifies CASRNGGRINQETQYF.

The sample holds one count of this clone. J is TRBJ1-1 and V is TRBV30; maybe TRBD1 (6 bases). Germline V gene sequence: CDR1 GTSNPN, CDR2 SVGIG (reference sequence). The CDR3 length is 13 residues. V was pared by 5 bases and J by 4 bases, with 14 bases between. The CDR3 coding sequence is TGTGCCTGGGTTGGACAGCCGGCCACTGAAGCTTTCTTT. Protein product: CAWVGQPATEAFF.

V and J are TRBV6-1 and TRBJ2-3; TRBD2 is a possible D gene (7 bases). V was clipped by 2 bases and J by 0 bases, with 12 bases between them. The CDR3 totals 16 residues. CDR1 is MNHNS and CDR2 is SASEGT in the germline V gene. CDR3 region: CASSERGAVSTDTQYF. DNA of the CDR3: TGTGCCAGCAGTGAACGGGGGGCCGTTAGCACAGATACGCAGTATTTT.

This clone was detected only a few times. The rearrangement uses TRBV4-3 and TRBJ2-6, with D perhaps TRBD1 (6 bases). With 1 base removed from V and 6 bases from J, the gap between germline ends came to 10 bases. Germline V gene sequence: CDR1 LGHNA, CDR2 YSLEER. CDR3 length: 15 amino acids. CDR3 residues: CASSQARGSANVLTF. CDR3 bases: TGCGCCAGCAGCCAAGCGAGGGGGTCGGCCAACGTCCTGACTTTC.

This sequence joins TRBV4-2 and TRBJ2-5; TRBD2 might be the D (5 bases). This CDR3 contains 16 residues. V dropped 3 bases and J dropped 5 bases, with 19 bases sitting between them. Germline V lookup: CDR1 LGHNA, CDR2 YNFKEQ. As DNA, the CDR3 is TGTGCCAGCAGCCAGGATTCAACTAGGAGGTCGGAGACCCAGTACTTC. It is translated as CASSQDSTRRSETQYF.

The chain carries TRBV30 and TRBJ2-7; a weak D match, TRBD1 (5 bases). Trimming cost V 4 bases and J 4 bases, with 14 bases left between them. The CDR3 length is 13 residues. Germline V gives CDR1 GTSNPN, CDR2 SVGIG (reference sequence). CDR3 residues: CAWMTGQGYEQYF. CDR3 nucleotide sequence: TGTGCCTGGATGACTGGGCAGGGATACGAGCAGTACTTC.

The CDR3 protein is CASSWTGDRTEKLFF. CDR3 in DNA: TGCGCCAGCAGCTGGACGGGAGACCGTACTGAAAAACTGTTTTTT. V is TRBV5-1 and J is TRBJ1-4; no clear D gene. V lost 3 bases and J 7 bases, leaving 16 bases between the germline ends. This CDR3 spans 15 amino acids. CDR1 and CDR2 from the germline V gene are SGHRS and YFSETQ.

This chain joins TRBV28 and TRBJ2-1, with 9 bases that match TRBD2. The trim removed 3 bases at V and 10 bases at J, leaving 1 base unmatched. CDR1 is MDHEN and CDR2 is SYDVKM in the germline V gene. This CDR3 has 12 residues. The chain's CDR3 is CASSFLAGEQFF. The CDR3 DNA follows: TGTGCCAGCAGTTTTCTAGCGGGGGAGCAGTTCTTC. Using reference TRBV28 and TRBJ2-1 for the parts outside the CDR3, the full variable domain is DVKVTQSSRYLVKRTGEKVFLECVQDMDHENMFWYRQDPGLGLRLIYFSYDVKMKEKGDIPEGYSVSREKKERFSLILESASTNQTSMYLCASSFLAGEQFFGPGTRLTVL.

The CDR3 nucleotides read TGTGCCAGTCAAGGACTAGCGGGCCAAGAGACCCAGTACTTC. Translating it yields CASQGLAGQETQYF. The chain links TRBV6-6 to TRBJ2-5, with 11 bases lining up with TRBD2. V was clipped by 9 bases and J by 1 base; unmatched bases: 4. The germline CDR1 and CDR2 sequences are MNHNY and SVGAGI (reference sequence). The CDR3 sequence is 14 residues long.

This chain links TRBV4-3 with TRBJ1-1; 9 bases are shared with TRBD1. Germline assignment: CDR1 LGHNA and CDR2 YSLEER. Trimming took 3 bases from V and 6 from J; bases not matched to a gene: 8. The length of the CDR3 is 15 residues. The chain's CDR3 is CASSQADRGYPEAFF. CDR3 coding DNA: TGCGCCAGCAGCCAGGCCGACAGGGGGTACCCTGAAGCTTTCTTT.

The genes are TRBV19 and TRBJ1-1, with D unclear. The germline V gene encodes CDR1 LNHDA and CDR2 SQIVND (reference sequence). The CDR3 runs 16 residues. V lost 5 bases and J 8 bases, leaving 24 bases between the germline ends. For the CDR3, the DNA is TGTGCCAGTAGTCCCCCGGGCAGCGCCTTCGGAGGGGAAGCTTTCTTT. Translation gives CASSPPGSAFGGEAFF.

V is TRBV2 and J is TRBJ2-3; 10 bases fit TRBD2. The CDR3 is made up of 16 amino acids. V lost 4 bases, J lost 2 bases, and 6 bases stayed unmatched. Germline CDR1 is SNHLY and CDR2 is FYNNEI. The CDR3 loop reads CASSGPSGGNTDTQYF. DNA of the CDR3: TGTGCCAGCAGTGGTCCTAGCGGGGGTAACACAGATACGCAGTATTTT.

The genes are TRBV6-4 and TRBJ1-1; 7 bases line up with TRBD1. Unmatched junction bases numbered 9, after V lost 3 bases and J lost 5 bases. Germline V gene data show CDR1 as MRHNA and CDR2 as SNTAGT. This CDR3 is built from 15 residues. The DNA for the CDR3 is TGTGCCAGCAGTGAGAGAGCAGGGGGGTGGACTGAAGCTTTCTTT. This codes for CASSERAGGWTEAFF.

The chain combines TRBV15 with TRBJ1-1; perhaps TRBD1 as D (5 bases). Germline V CDR1 and CDR2: LNHNV, YYDKDF (reference sequence). The CDR3 spans 18 residues. The germline V and J ends were trimmed by 3 bases and 3 bases, with 23 bases remaining between them. For the CDR3, the DNA is TGTGCCACCAGCAGGAACGGAATTGCAGGGCCGGTTGACACTGAAGCTTTCTTT. Its protein is CATSRNGIAGPVDTEAFF.

The rearrangement links TRBV7-2 to TRBJ1-2; possible D gene TRBD1, 5 bases. Germline V gene lookup returns CDR1 SGHTA and CDR2 FQGNSA. The CDR3 consists of 14 residues. V was pared by 5 bases and J by 0 bases, with 10 bases between. CDR3: CASSPAGANYGYTF. The CDR3, as DNA: TGTGCCAGCAGCCCGGCGGGGGCTAACTATGGCTACACCTTC.

This clone was observed once. The rearrangement uses TRBV10-3 and TRBJ2-2; D is possibly TRBD2 (6 bases). V lost 1 base to trimming and J lost 5 bases, with 8 bases between them. Looked up from germline, CDR1 is ENHRY and CDR2 is SYGVKD. The CDR3 is 14 amino acids. The CDR3 DNA reads as TGTGCCATCAGTGAGTACGGGAGAACCGGGGAGCTGTTTTTT. Translated, it gives CAISEYGRTGELFF.

The rearrangement joins TRBV6-5 to TRBJ1-1, with D uncertain. The ends were cut back, 0 bases at V and 6 bases at J, with 8 bases in the middle. Germline assignment: CDR1 MNHEY and CDR2 SVGAGI. The CDR3 length is 13 residues. CDR3 nucleotides: TGTGCCAGCAGTTACTCGGGCGGGCCTGAAGCTTTCTTT. Amino acid sequence: CASSYSGGPEAFF.

The rearrangement uses TRBV18 and TRBJ1-6; TRBD1 is a possible D gene (5 bases). Germline CDR1 KGHSH, CDR2 LQKENI. Trimming left V 6 bases short and J 2 bases short, with 11 bases between. This CDR3 contains 15 residues. The CDR3 region has the DNA TGTGCCAGCTCGCAAGGGGCAACCTATAATTCACCCCTCCACTTT. As protein: CASSQGATYNSPLHF. Based on the CDR3 plus reference TRBV18 and TRBJ1-6, the full variable domain is NAGVMQNPRHLVRRRGQEARLRCSPMKGHSHVYWYRQLPEEGLKFMVYLQKENIIDESGMPKERFSAEFPKEGPSILRIQQVVRGDSAAYFCASSQGATYNSPLHFGNGTRLTVT.

This chain links TRBV7-2 with TRBJ2-5, with TRBD2 matching 9 bases. This CDR3 is 17 amino acids long. The germline V gene encodes CDR1 SGHTA and CDR2 FQGNSA. The V gene end was trimmed by 4 bases and the J gene end by 6 bases; junction bases not matched to a gene: 15. The CDR3 loop is CASSSRWGGGASKTQYF. The CDR3 region has the DNA TGTGCCAGCAGCTCCCGGTGGGGCGGGGGGGCGTCGAAGACCCAGTACTTC.

The chain joins TRBV3-1 (or the pseudogene TRBV3-2) to TRBJ1-5; unclear D gene. This CDR3 spans 13 amino acids. Germline CDR1 LGHDT, CDR2 YNNKEL (reference sequence). V was shortened by 4 bases and J by 4 bases, with 8 bases between the two germline ends. The CDR3 reads CASSRTGNQPQHF. For the CDR3, the DNA is TGTGCCAGCAGCCGGACGGGGAATCAGCCCCAGCATTTT.

The table lists this clone with a count of one. V usage is TRBV6-5 and J usage is TRBJ1-3; a possible D gene is TRBD1 (6 bases). The germline V and J ends were trimmed by 2 bases and 0 bases, with 11 bases remaining between them. The CDR3 spans 16 residues. In germline, CDR1 is MNHEY, CDR2 SVGAGI. The CDR3 DNA is TGTGCCAGCAGTTACAGGGCAGGGGTCTCTGGAAACACCATATATTTT. Its protein product is CASSYRAGVSGNTIYF.